This entry lists 20 T cell receptor beta chains sequenced from one sample in a study of blood T cell repertoires in COVID-19. TCRdb's copy holds only in-frame clones and misses some; the assay was immunoSEQ multiplex PCR. In the table there are 120,000 to 150,000 clones, roughly 87% of which are singletons. The sample was peripheral blood. These receptors were collected from a woman aged 45-65 years with acute or convalescent COVID-19.

The chain carries TRBV3-1 (or the pseudogene TRBV3-2) and TRBJ2-1; 8 nucleotides line up with TRBD2. V lost 0 bases to trimming and J lost 10 bases; unmatched junction nucleotides: 14. From germline, CDR1 is LGHDT and CDR2 YNNKEL (reference sequence). The CDR3 loop spans 17 amino acids. CDR3 DNA sequence: TGTGCCAGCAGCCAAGACTCTAGAGCGGGAGTTCAGGCCGAGCAGTTCTTC. It encodes CASSQDSRAGVQAEQFF.

V is TRBV24-1 and J is TRBJ1-6, with no clear D. Germline CDR1 is KGHDR and CDR2 is SFDVKD. Trimming shortened V by 1 base and J by 9 bases, and 12 bases separated the two germline ends. The CDR3 spans 15 residues. CDR3 residues: CATSDFEGLGSPLHF. The CDR3 DNA reads as TGTGCCACCAGTGATTTCGAGGGTTTGGGTTCACCCCTCCACTTT.

This chain joins TRBV5-1 and TRBJ2-1, with D perhaps matching TRBD2 (5 bases). The CDR3 is 17 residues long. The germline gives CDR1 SGHRS, CDR2 YFSETQ. With 0 bases removed from V and 6 bases from J, the gap between germline ends came to 19 bases. CDR3 in DNA: TGCGCCAGCAGCTTGGGTGGCGGGCTCCGCGGCCGCAATGAGCAGTTCTTC. Its protein product is CASSLGGGLRGRNEQFF. Variable domain in full (rest from reference TRBV5-1 and TRBJ2-1): KAGVTQTPRYLIKTRGQQVTLSCSPISGHRSVSWYQQTPGQGLQFLFEYFSETQRNKGNFPGRFSGRQFSNSRSEMNVSTLELGDSALYLCASSLGGGLRGRNEQFFGPGTRLTVL.

The CDR3 sequence: CASSPGAGLGIEYEQYF. The CDR3 nucleotides are TGTGCCAGCAGCCCTGGGGCAGGGCTGGGGATTGAATACGAGCAGTACTTC. This chain links TRBV5-4 with TRBJ2-7; D possibly corresponds to TRBD1 (5 bases). Trimming removed 4 bases at V and 4 bases at J, with 24 bases between. This CDR3 comprises 17 residues. Germline V gives CDR1 SGHNT, CDR2 YYREEE (reference sequence).

CDR3 residues: CASSLALQGADGYTF. The CDR3 DNA is TGTGCCAGCAGCTTAGCCCTTCAGGGGGCGGATGGCTACACCTTC. The chain employs TRBV7-9 and TRBJ1-2, with 8 bases matching TRBD1. The length of the CDR3 is 15 residues. The V gene end was trimmed by 0 bases and the J gene end by 6 bases; junction bases not matched to a gene: 6. Germline loops: CDR1 SEHNR, CDR2 FQNEAQ (reference sequence).

The rearrangement joins TRBV6-2 or TRBV6-3 to TRBJ1-2; 7 bases match TRBD1. Germline V gene lookup returns CDR1 MNHEY and CDR2 SVGEGT. Trimming took 4 bases from V and 7 from J; bases not matched to a gene: 9. The CDR3 spans 14 residues. This chain's CDR3 is CASSSLDRVFGYTF. The CDR3 nucleotides are TGTGCCAGCAGTTCGTTAGACAGGGTTTTTGGCTACACCTTC.

This clone was seen more than once but under ten times. This chain links TRBV27 with TRBJ1-1, with 8 bases identical to TRBD1. The CDR3 is 13 amino acids. V trimming: 6 bases; J trimming: 3 bases; junction bases outside the gene matches: 3. Germline V gives CDR1 MNHEY, CDR2 SMNVEV (reference sequence). CDR3 residues: CASRDREDTEAFF. The DNA of the CDR3 is TGTGCCAGCAGGGACAGGGAAGACACTGAAGCTTTCTTT.

The chain recombines TRBV5-6 with TRBJ2-2; a weak D match, TRBD2 (6 bases). V shed 4 bases and J shed 3 bases, with 19 bases lying between them. Germline CDR1 reads SGHDT; CDR2 reads YYEEEE. CDR3 length: 17 residues. The CDR3 DNA reads TGTGCCAGCAGCCCACTGAGGGTAGCGGAATACACCGGGGAGCTGTTTTTT. Amino acid sequence: CASSPLRVAEYTGELFF.

The chain couples TRBV3-1 (or the pseudogene TRBV3-2) to TRBJ2-3, with a possible D match to TRBD1 (5 bases). Trimming took 4 bases from V and 3 from J, leaving 8 bases between them. CDR3 length: 13 amino acids. Germline CDR1 is LGHDT and CDR2 is YNNKEL (reference sequence). The CDR3 coding sequence is TGTGCCAGCAGCCCTAGGGGTACAGATACGCAGTATTTT. Its protein product is CASSPRGTDTQYF.

This sequence joins TRBV11-1 and TRBJ1-1, with 7 nucleotides matching TRBD1. The trim removed 3 bases at V and 4 bases at J, leaving 2 bases unmatched. CDR1 SGHAT and CDR2 FQDESV come from the germline V gene (reference sequence). CDR3 length equals 13 residues. The CDR3: CASSLSGGTEAFF. DNA of the CDR3: TGTGCCAGCAGCTTGTCAGGGGGCACTGAAGCTTTCTTT.

The chain uses TRBV10-1 and TRBJ2-2; TRBD1 matches 9 bases. With V trimmed by 2 bases and J by 5 bases, 0 bases remained unmatched. There are 14 residues in the CDR3. From germline, CDR1 is WNHNN and CDR2 SYGVQD (reference sequence). The CDR3 DNA reads as TGCGCCAGCAGTGAGGGGACAGGGACCGGGGAGCTGTTTTTT. It specifies CASSEGTGTGELFF.

The gene calls are TRBV24-1 and TRBJ2-7; the D gene is possibly TRBD2 (6 bases). The ends were cut back, 5 bases at V and 6 bases at J, with 13 bases in the middle. Germline V gene lookup returns CDR1 KGHDR and CDR2 SFDVKD. The CDR3 length is 13 residues. CDR3 nucleotides: TGTGCCACCAGTGTGGGTCTAGCGAGCGAGCAGTACTTC. Residues: CATSVGLASEQYF.

The chain joins TRBV11-2 to TRBJ1-2, with 7 bases aligning to TRBD1. This CDR3 is 14 amino acids long. Germline values: CDR1 SGHAT, CDR2 FQNNGV. V lost 3 bases, J lost 3 bases, and 4 bases stayed unmatched. CDR3 bases: TGTGCCAGCAGCTTGGACAGGTCTTACTATGGCTACACCTTC. Translated, it gives CASSLDRSYYGYTF.

The rearrangement joins TRBV6-5 to TRBJ1-1; 10 bases match TRBD1. The V and J ends lost 6 bases and 5 bases, in that order; junction bases with no gene match: 9. The CDR3 runs 15 residues. Germline V gene data show CDR1 as MNHEY and CDR2 as SVGAGI. CDR3 region: CASSQRQGAWTEAFF. As DNA, the CDR3 is TGTGCCAGCAGCCAGAGACAGGGGGCTTGGACTGAAGCTTTCTTT.

This clone was observed once. CDR3 in amino acids: CASSKGGESTDTQYF. The CDR3 nucleotides read TGTGCCAGCAGTAAGGGGGGGGAAAGCACAGATACGCAGTATTTT. The V gene is TRBV3-1 (or the pseudogene TRBV3-2), the J gene TRBJ2-3; perhaps TRBD2 as D (7 bases). The CDR3 loop spans 15 amino acids. Germline V gene data show CDR1 as LGHDT and CDR2 as YNNKEL (reference sequence). Trimming removed 6 bases from V and 0 bases from J, with 13 bases in between.

The chain is built from TRBV5-1 and TRBJ1-1, with D possibly matching TRBD1 (6 bases). Germline V gene data show CDR1 as SGHRS and CDR2 as YFSETQ. The CDR3 runs to 14 residues. Trimming took 4 bases from V and 4 from J, leaving 14 bases between them. In nucleotides, the CDR3 is TGCGCCAGCAGCAGGATGGGGGGGCCCACTGAAGCTTTCTTT. It specifies CASSRMGGPTEAFF.

V and J are TRBV19 and TRBJ1-2; D possibly corresponds to TRBD1 (5 bases). The CDR3 runs 14 residues. Trimming took off 1 base at V and 4 bases at J, with 10 bases between the two ends. Germline V gene data show CDR1 as LNHDA and CDR2 as SQIVND (reference sequence). The CDR3 here is CASSIAFGGYGYTF. As DNA, the CDR3 is TGTGCCAGTAGTATAGCGTTCGGGGGCTATGGCTACACCTTC. Based on the CDR3 plus reference TRBV19 and TRBJ1-2, the full variable domain is DGGITQSPKYLFRKEGQNVTLSCEQNLNHDAMYWYRQDPGQGLRLIYYSQIVNDFQKGDIAEGYSVSREKKESFPLTVTSAQKNPTAFYLCASSIAFGGYGYTFGSGTRLTVV.

This chain connects TRBV29-1 to TRBJ1-1; TRBD1 is a possible D gene (6 bases). Germline assignment: CDR1 SQVTM and CDR2 ANQGSEA. The CDR3 sequence is 14 residues long. V dropped 7 bases and J dropped 8 bases, with 23 bases sitting between them. In DNA, the CDR3 is TGCAGCGCACGTATTAGACAGGACCCTCCGGAAGCTTTCTTT. Translation: CSARIRQDPPEAFF.

This sequence joins TRBV28 and TRBJ2-7, with D possibly matching TRBD1 (6 bases). CDR1 is MDHEN and CDR2 is SYDVKM in the germline V gene. V lost 4 bases and J lost 4, with 14 bases in between. This CDR3 has 14 amino acids. The CDR3 here is CASSWKGVTYEQYF. The CDR3 nucleotides are TGTGCCAGCAGTTGGAAGGGGGTGACATACGAGCAGTACTTC.

This clone was observed at least ten times. The chain is built from TRBV10-1 and TRBJ2-7; 8 bases are a match to TRBD2. The J segment lost 0 bases and the V segment lost 5 bases, leaving 3 bases of the junction unmatched. CDR1 is WNHNN, CDR2 SYGVQD, per germline (reference sequence). This CDR3 is 14 amino acids long. This CDR3 reads CASSRREDSYEQYF. The CDR3 DNA is TGCGCCAGCAGTCGGCGGGAGGACTCCTACGAGCAGTACTTC.